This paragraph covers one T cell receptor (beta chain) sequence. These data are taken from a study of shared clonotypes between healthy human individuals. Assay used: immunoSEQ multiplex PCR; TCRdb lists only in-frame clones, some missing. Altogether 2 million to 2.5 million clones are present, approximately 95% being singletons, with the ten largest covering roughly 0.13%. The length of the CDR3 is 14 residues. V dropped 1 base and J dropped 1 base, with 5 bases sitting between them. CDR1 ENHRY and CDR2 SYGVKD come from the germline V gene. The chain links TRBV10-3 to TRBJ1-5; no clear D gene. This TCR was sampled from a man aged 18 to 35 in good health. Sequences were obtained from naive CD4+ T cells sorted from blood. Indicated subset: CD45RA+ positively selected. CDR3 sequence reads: CAISEFVSNQPQHF. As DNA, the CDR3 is TGTGCCATCAGTGAGTTCGTGAGCAATCAGCCCCAGCATTTT.